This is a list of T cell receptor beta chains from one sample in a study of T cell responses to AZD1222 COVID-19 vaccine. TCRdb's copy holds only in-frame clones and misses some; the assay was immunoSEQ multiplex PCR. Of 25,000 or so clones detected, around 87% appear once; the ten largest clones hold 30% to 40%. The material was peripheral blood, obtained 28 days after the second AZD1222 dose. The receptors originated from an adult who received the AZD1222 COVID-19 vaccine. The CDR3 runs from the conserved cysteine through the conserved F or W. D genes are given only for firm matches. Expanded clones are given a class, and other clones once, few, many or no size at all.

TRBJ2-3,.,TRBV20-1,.,CSAGFGDTQYF,TGCAGTGCTGGATTTGGAGATACGCAGTATTTT
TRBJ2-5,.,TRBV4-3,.,CASSQEQGLGETQYF,TGCGCCAGCAGCCAAGAACAGGGTTTGGGGGAGACCCAGTACTTC
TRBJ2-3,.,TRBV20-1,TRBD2,CSAGLAGQYF,TGCAGTGCTGGACTAGCGGGGCAGTATTTT
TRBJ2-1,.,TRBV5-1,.,CASRATSSEQFF,TGCGCCAGCAGAGCTACTAGCAGTGAGCAGTTCTTC
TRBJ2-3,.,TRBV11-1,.,CASSLAVQGTDTQYF,TGTGCCAGCAGCTTAGCGGTACAGGGCACAGATACGCAGTATTTT
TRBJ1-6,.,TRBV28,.,CASMTDSYNSPLHF,TGTGCCAGCATGACAGACTCCTATAATTCACCCCTCCACTTT
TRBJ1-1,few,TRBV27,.,CASSFFLGAAEAFF,TGTGCCAGCAGTTTTTTTTTGGGGGCCGCTGAAGCTTTCTTT
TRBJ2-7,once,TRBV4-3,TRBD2,CASSPWRESNEQYF,TGCGCCAGCAGCCCGTGGCGGGAGAGCAACGAGCAGTACTTC
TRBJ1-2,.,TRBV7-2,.,CASSLVGGSVDGYTF,TGTGCCAGCAGCTTAGTAGGAGGCAGTGTCGATGGCTACACCTTC
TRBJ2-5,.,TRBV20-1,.,CSARKGETQYF,TGCAGTGCTAGAAAGGGTGAGACCCAGTACTTC
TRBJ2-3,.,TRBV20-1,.,CSASFPGQESDTQYF,TGCAGTGCTAGTTTCCCGGGACAAGAATCAGATACGCAGTATTTT
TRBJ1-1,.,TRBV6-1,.,CASSEVVGRNTEAFF,TGTGCCAGCAGTGAAGTTGTAGGGAGGAACACTGAAGCTTTCTTT
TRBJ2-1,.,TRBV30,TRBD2,CAWSVGTSGFNEQFF,TGTGCCTGGAGTGTGGGGACTAGCGGGTTCAATGAGCAGTTCTTC
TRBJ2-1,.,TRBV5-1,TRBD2,CASSLTSGMGEQFF,TGCGCCAGCAGCTTAACTAGCGGGATGGGCGAGCAGTTCTTC
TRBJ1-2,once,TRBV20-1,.,CSARRDDHYTF,TGCAGTGCCCGAAGGGACGACCACTACACCTTC
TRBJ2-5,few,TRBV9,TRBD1,CASSVEGTVSELETQYF,TGTGCCAGCAGCGTAGAAGGGACAGTTTCCGAGTTAGAGACCCAGTACTTC
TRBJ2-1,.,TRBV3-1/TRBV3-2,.,CASSQAAQGQKEFF,TGTGCCAGCAGCCAAGCGGCACAAGGACAGAAGGAGTTCTTC
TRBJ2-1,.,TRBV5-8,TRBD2,CASSLTPSGWPYNEQFF,TGTGCCAGCAGCCTTACTCCTAGCGGTTGGCCCTACAATGAGCAGTTCTTC
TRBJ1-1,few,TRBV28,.,CASSFWGGGFTEAFF,TGTGCCAGCAGTTTTTGGGGGGGAGGGTTCACTGAAGCTTTCTTT
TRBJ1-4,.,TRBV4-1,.,CASSQDQTQRGVGNEKLFF,TGCGCCAGCAGCCAAGATCAAACCCAACGGGGGGTTGGGAATGAAAAACTGTTTTTT
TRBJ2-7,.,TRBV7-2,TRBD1,CASSLVSGGPYEQYF,TGTGCCAGCAGCTTAGTTTCAGGGGGCCCCTACGAGCAGTACTTC
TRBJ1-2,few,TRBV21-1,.,CAVKGKLNYGYTF,TGTGCCGTCAAAGGTAAGCTTAACTATGGCTACACCTTC
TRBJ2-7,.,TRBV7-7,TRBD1,CASSLALQGTEQYF,TGTGCTAGCAGCTTAGCCCTACAGGGGACCGAGCAGTACTTC
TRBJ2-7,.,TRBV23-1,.,CASSQSQPSRRSNYEQYF,TGCGCCAGCAGTCAATCCCAACCCTCTAGACGGTCGAACTACGAGCAGTACTTC
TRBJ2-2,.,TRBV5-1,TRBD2,CASFPLAGNTGELFF,TGCGCCAGCTTTCCTCTAGCGGGTAACACCGGGGAGCTGTTTTTT
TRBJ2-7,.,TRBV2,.,CASSEGRPSYEQYF,TGTGCCAGCAGTGAAGGTCGGCCCTCCTACGAGCAGTACTTC
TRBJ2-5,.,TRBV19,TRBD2,CASSESSGTETQYF,TGTGCCAGTAGTGAGTCTAGCGGGACAGAGACCCAGTACTTC
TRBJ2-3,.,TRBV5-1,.,CASSSSTDTQYF,TGCGCCAGCAGCTCTAGCACAGATACGCAGTATTTT
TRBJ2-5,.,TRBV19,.,CASSIGGREPQETQYF,TGTGCCAGTAGTATAGGGGGCAGGGAGCCTCAAGAGACCCAGTACTTC
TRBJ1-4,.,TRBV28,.,CASSKGGRGNEKLFF,TGTGCCAGCAGCAAGGGGGGAAGGGGTAATGAAAAACTGTTTTTT
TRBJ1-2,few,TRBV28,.,CASSRVGVHGYTF,TGTGCCAGCAGTCGGGTCGGGGTCCATGGCTACACCTTC
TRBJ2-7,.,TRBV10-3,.,CAIRSEGGEQYF,TGTGCCATCAGATCCGAAGGGGGCGAGCAGTACTTC
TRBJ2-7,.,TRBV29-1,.,CSVFGLDYSDEQYF,TGCAGCGTCTTTGGACTCGATTACTCTGACGAGCAGTACTTC
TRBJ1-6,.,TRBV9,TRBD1,CASSVTLDRDNSPLHF,TGTGCCAGCAGCGTAACCCTGGACAGGGATAATTCACCCCTCCACTTT
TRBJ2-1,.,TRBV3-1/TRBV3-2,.,CASSQGIRGDFDEQFF,TGTGCCAGCAGCCAAGGAATTAGGGGGGACTTCGATGAGCAGTTCTTC
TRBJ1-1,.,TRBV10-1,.,CASSEAGGTEAFF,TGCGCCAGCAGTGAGGCGGGGGGCACTGAAGCTTTCTTT
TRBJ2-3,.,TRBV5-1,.,CASSKDSSPYTQYF,TGCGCCAGCAGCAAAGACTCTTCCCCCTATACGCAGTATTTT
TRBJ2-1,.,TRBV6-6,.,CASSLAGIGVHNEQFF,TGTGCCAGCAGTCTGGCAGGGATAGGGGTACACAATGAGCAGTTCTTC
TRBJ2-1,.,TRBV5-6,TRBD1,CASSSLTGTNEQFF,TGTGCCAGCAGCTCGCTGACAGGGACAAATGAGCAGTTCTTC
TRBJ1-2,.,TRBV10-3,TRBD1,CAISESRTGGYGYTF,TGTGCCATCAGTGAGTCCCGGACAGGGGGGTATGGCTACACCTTC
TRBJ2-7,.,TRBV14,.,CASSLADPYEQYF,TGTGCCAGCAGCCTCGCAGACCCCTACGAGCAGTACTTC
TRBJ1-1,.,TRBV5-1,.,CASSFYVGRDEAFF,TGCGCCAGCAGCTTCTATGTCGGCCGGGATGAAGCTTTCTTT
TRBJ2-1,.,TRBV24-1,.,CATGDRWDGGEQFF,TGTGCCACCGGTGACAGGTGGGACGGAGGGGAGCAGTTCTTC
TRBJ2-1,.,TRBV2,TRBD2,CASSDEAGTRVF,TGTGCCAGCAGTGATGAAGCGGGAACCCGGGTCTTC
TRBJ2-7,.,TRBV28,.,CASMALHRASEQYF,TGTGCCAGCATGGCCCTGCACAGGGCTTCCGAGCAGTACTTC
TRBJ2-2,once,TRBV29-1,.,CSVEDPWARDTGELFF,TGCAGCGTTGAAGATCCGTGGGCTCGGGACACCGGGGAGCTGTTTTTT
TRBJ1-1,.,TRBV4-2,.,CASSQGSLEAFF,TGTGCCAGCAGCCAAGGGTCACTTGAAGCTTTCTTT
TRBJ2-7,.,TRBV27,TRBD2,CASSSFRSGREGEQYF,TGTGCCAGCAGTTCTTTCCGAAGCGGGAGGGAGGGCGAGCAGTACTTC
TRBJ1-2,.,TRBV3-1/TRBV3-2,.,CASSQGGAGVGYTF,TGTGCCAGCAGCCAAGGGGGCGCGGGGGTTGGCTACACCTTC
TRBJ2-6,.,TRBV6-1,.,CASSDIGGLGSGANVLTF,TGTGCCAGCAGTGATATCGGTGGGCTGGGGTCTGGGGCCAACGTCCTGACTTTC
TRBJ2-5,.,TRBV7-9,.,CASSRDGETQYF,TGTGCCAGCAGCCGCGACGGGGAGACCCAGTACTTC
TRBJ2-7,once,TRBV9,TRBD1,CASSPSPTGGYEQYF,TGTGCCAGCAGCCCCTCCCCGACAGGGGGCTACGAGCAGTACTTC
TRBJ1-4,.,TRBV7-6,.,CASSLRVGGINEKLFF,TGTGCCAGCAGTTTACGGGTGGGGGGCATTAATGAAAAACTGTTTTTT
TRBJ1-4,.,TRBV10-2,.,CASSEERSEKLFF,TGCGCCAGCAGTGAGGAACGGAGTGAAAAACTGTTTTTT
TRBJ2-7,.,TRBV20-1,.,CSASRVGDEQYF,TGCAGTGCTAGTCGGGTGGGGGACGAGCAGTACTTC